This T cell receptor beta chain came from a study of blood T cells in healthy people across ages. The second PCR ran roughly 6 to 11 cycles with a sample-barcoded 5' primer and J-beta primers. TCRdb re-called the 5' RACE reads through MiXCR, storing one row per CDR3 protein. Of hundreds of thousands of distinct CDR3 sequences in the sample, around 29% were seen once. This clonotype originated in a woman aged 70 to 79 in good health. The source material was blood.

The CDR3 spells CASQQGNERYF. The CDR3, as DNA: TGCGCCAGCCAACAGGGTAACGAGCGGTACTTC. The rearrangement links TRBV5-1 to TRBJ2-5; a possible D gene is TRBD1 (6 bases). The ends were cut back, 7 bases at V and 13 bases at J, with 17 bases in the middle. The length of the CDR3 is 11 residues. CDR1 and CDR2 (germline): SGHRS, YFSETQ.